One and the same sample provided the 23 T cell receptor beta chains below, sequenced in a study of blood T cell repertoires in COVID-19. Libraries were prepared by immunoSEQ multiplex PCR; TCRdb keeps only in-frame clonotypes and omits some of them. This table has approximately 250,000 clones, roughly 85% appearing once. What was sequenced was peripheral blood. The receptors originated from a man between 45 and 60 years old with COVID-19, enrolled during active disease.

This chain uses TRBV14 with TRBJ1-6; tentatively, D is TRBD1 (5 bases). The CDR3 is made up of 20 amino acids. Germline CDR1 and CDR2: SGHDN and FVKESK. V lost 5 bases, J lost 0 bases, and 23 bases lay in between. CDR3 coding DNA: TGTGCCAGCAGCTGGAGAGCGGACCTTATCGGGGGCTCCTATAATTCACCCCTCCACTTT. The encoded protein is CASSWRADLIGGSYNSPLHF. Full variable domain (rest looked up from reference TRBV14 and TRBJ1-6): EAGVTQFPSHSVIEKGQTVTLRCDPISGHDNLYWYRRVMGKEIKFLLHFVKESKQDESGMPNNRFLAERTGGTYSTLKVQPAELEDSGVYFCASSWRADLIGGSYNSPLHFGNGTRLTVT.

The chain combines TRBV4-3 with TRBJ2-1, with D possibly being TRBD1 (6 bases). The germline V and J ends were trimmed by 0 bases and 8 bases, with 17 bases remaining between them. CDR1 and CDR2 (germline): LGHNA, YSLEER. There are 16 residues in the CDR3. The DNA of the CDR3 is TGCGCCAGCAGCCAAGATCCCGGCAGGGCAGGGGATGAGCAGTTCTTC. Translating it yields CASSQDPGRAGDEQFF.

V is TRBV6-2 or TRBV6-3 and J is TRBJ1-5; D might be TRBD1 (6 bases). V was trimmed by 0 bases and J by 4 bases, leaving 16 bases between them. CDR1 MNHEY and CDR2 SVGEGT come from the germline V gene. There are 17 residues in the CDR3. This chain's CDR3 is CASSYSPGTTQNQPQHF. CDR3 in DNA: TGTGCCAGCAGTTACTCGCCCGGGACAACCCAGAATCAGCCCCAGCATTTT.

The chain recombines TRBV15 with TRBJ2-1; tentatively, D is TRBD2 (6 bases). There are 17 residues in the CDR3. Trimming removed 3 bases at V and 0 bases at J, with 15 bases between. The germline V gene encodes CDR1 LNHNV and CDR2 YYDKDF (reference sequence). CDR3: CATSSRSAGYSYNEQFF. The DNA for the CDR3 is TGTGCCACCAGCAGCCGATCGGCGGGGTACTCCTACAATGAGCAGTTCTTC.

The CDR3: CASSGAGAQETQYF. In nucleotides, the CDR3 is TGTGCCAGCAGTGGGGCAGGGGCCCAAGAGACCCAGTACTTC. The chain has TRBV5-4 and TRBJ2-5, with a tentative D call TRBD1 (6 bases). The CDR3 is made up of 14 amino acids. Germline loops: CDR1 SGHNT, CDR2 YYREEE (reference sequence). V dropped 5 bases and J dropped 1 base, with 12 bases sitting between them.

This sequence joins TRBV19 and TRBJ1-2; 10 positions agree with TRBD1. The CDR3 length is 15 residues. V trimming: 5 bases; J trimming: 3 bases; junction bases outside the gene matches: 6. CDR1 LNHDA and CDR2 SQIVND come from the germline V gene (reference sequence). The DNA for the CDR3 is TGTGCCAGTAGTTTCGGGACAGGGGAATACTATGGCTACACCTTC. It specifies CASSFGTGEYYGYTF.

The chain has TRBV9 and TRBJ2-5; no reliable D call. V was shortened by 3 bases and J by 5 bases, with 11 bases between the two germline ends. Germline-derived CDR1 and CDR2 are SGDLS and YYNGEE. The CDR3 has 13 residues. The CDR3 DNA reads TGTGCCAGCAGCGCGTGGGTCGGGGAGACCCAGTACTTC. Translating gives CASSAWVGETQYF. Variable domain in full (rest from reference TRBV9 and TRBJ2-5): DSGVTQTPKHLITATGQRVTLRCSPRSGDLSVYWYQQSLDQGLQFLIQYYNGEERAKGNILERFSAQQFPDLHSELNLSSLELGDSALYFCASSAWVGETQYFGPGTRLLVL.

The chain uses TRBV27 and TRBJ1-2, with D possibly matching TRBD1 (5 bases). CDR1 and CDR2 from the germline V gene are MNHEY and SMNVEV (reference sequence). The CDR3 loop spans 15 amino acids. The V gene lost 3 bases and the J gene lost 2 bases, with 13 bases spanning the gap. CDR3 nucleotides: TGTGCCAGCAGTTTCCCTGAGCAGGGAAACTATGGCTACACCTTC. Protein: CASSFPEQGNYGYTF.

This chain connects TRBV4-1 to TRBJ1-6; D gene ambiguous. Germline assignment: CDR1 MGHRA and CDR2 YSYEKL. The CDR3 is 15 residues long. Trimming took 1 base from V and 10 from J, leaving 14 bases between them. For the CDR3, the DNA is TGCGCCAGCAGCCAAGGCGGAGGAGGAGGGTCACCCCTCCACTTT. Amino acids: CASSQGGGGGSPLHF.

The gene calls are TRBV6-5 and TRBJ2-7, with D tentatively TRBD1 (6 bases). CDR1 is MNHEY and CDR2 is SVGAGI in the germline V gene. This CDR3 has 13 amino acids. Trimming cost V 6 bases and J 2 bases, with 11 bases left between them. CDR3 nucleotides: TGTGCCAGCAGCTACACAGGGACCTACGAGCAGTACTTC. This codes for CASSYTGTYEQYF.

The chain recombines TRBV5-1 with TRBJ1-1, with 7 nucleotides matching TRBD1. The germline V gene has CDR1 SGHRS and CDR2 YFSETQ. J lost 4 bases, V lost 5 bases, and 5 bases had no gene match. The CDR3 totals 13 residues. The CDR3 here is CASSPTGFTEAFF. In nucleotides, the CDR3 is TGCGCCAGCAGTCCGACAGGGTTCACTGAAGCTTTCTTT.

The chain links TRBV5-1 to TRBJ2-5; 10 nucleotides match TRBD2. This CDR3 has 16 residues. V shed 0 bases and J 4 bases; nucleotides not matched to a gene: 6. Germline V gene sequence: CDR1 SGHRS, CDR2 YFSETQ. The CDR3 reads CASSLGASGGGETQYF. In DNA form, the CDR3 reads TGCGCCAGCAGCTTGGGGGCTAGCGGGGGCGGAGAGACCCAGTACTTC.

This clone is a singleton in its sample. The chain joins TRBV5-8 to TRBJ1-6; 7 bases match TRBD1. Germline CDR1 SGHTS, CDR2 YDEGEE. The length of the CDR3 is 17 residues. J gave up 0 bases and V 8 bases, and 11 bases lay outside the gene matches. CDR3 residues: CASTPGQLTSYNSPLHF. CDR3 nucleotide sequence: TGTGCCAGTACACCGGGACAGCTTACCTCCTATAATTCACCCCTCCACTTT.

This clone was seen only once. The genes are TRBV3-1 (or the pseudogene TRBV3-2) and TRBJ1-4, with 8 bases aligning to TRBD1. The CDR3 length is 14 residues. Germline values: CDR1 LGHDT, CDR2 YNNKEL (reference sequence). Trimming at V came to 1 base and at J to 8 bases, leaving 3 bases not matched to a gene. This chain's CDR3 is CASSQGWTGEKLFF. The CDR3 region has the DNA TGTGCCAGCAGCCAAGGGTGGACAGGGGAAAAACTGTTTTTT.

The chain recombines TRBV27 with TRBJ2-5, with a weak D call TRBD2 (5 bases). In germline, CDR1 is MNHEY, CDR2 SMNVEV (reference sequence). This CDR3 spans 16 amino acids. Trimming shortened V by 2 bases and J by 2 bases, and 15 bases separated the two germline ends. DNA for the CDR3: TGTGCCAGCAGTTTACCACAGCGGACCATACAAGAGACCCAGTACTTC. Its protein product is CASSLPQRTIQETQYF.

The chain has TRBV30 and TRBJ2-7; the match to TRBD2 covers 8 bases. The trim removed 0 bases at V and 6 bases at J, leaving 7 bases unmatched. Germline V gene sequence: CDR1 GTSNPN, CDR2 SVGIG (reference sequence). This CDR3 region has 14 residues. CDR3 nucleotides: TGTGCCTGGAGTGTGGAGCGGGGGATCGGCGAGCAGTACTTC. Translating it yields CAWSVERGIGEQYF.

This chain links TRBV5-6 with TRBJ2-3, with 8 bases identical to TRBD1. The CDR3 length is 15 residues. CDR1 is SGHDT and CDR2 is YYEEEE in the germline V gene. V lost 0 bases and J lost 1; bases outside the gene matches: 1. CDR3 amino acids: CASSLDRGGTDTQYF. The CDR3 region has the DNA TGTGCCAGCAGCTTGGACAGGGGGGGCACAGATACGCAGTATTTT.

The chain joins TRBV18 to TRBJ2-5; perhaps TRBD1 as D (6 bases). Germline assignment: CDR1 KGHSH and CDR2 LQKENI. V was shortened by 6 bases and J by 3 bases, with 14 bases between the two germline ends. This CDR3 region has 14 residues. CDR3 nucleotide sequence: TGTGCCAGCTCTCTTGGCAGGGGTAAAGAGACCCAGTACTTC. Protein product: CASSLGRGKETQYF.

This clone came up a few times. This chain links TRBV5-1 with TRBJ2-7; 8 nucleotides line up with TRBD2. Germline CDR1 reads SGHRS; CDR2 reads YFSETQ. CDR3 length: 13 amino acids. The V and J ends lost 4 bases and 2 bases, in that order; junction bases with no gene match: 2. CDR3 nucleotides: TGCGCCAGCAGCAGGGGACTAGCCTACGAGCAGTACTTC. It encodes CASSRGLAYEQYF.

CDR3 region: CASSFSASRADTQYF. CDR3 nucleotides: TGTGCCAGTAGTTTTTCGGCTAGTCGGGCAGATACGCAGTATTTT. V gene TRBV19 combines with J gene TRBJ2-3; D remains ambiguous. Trimming removed 5 bases from V and 4 bases from J, with 16 bases in between. CDR3 length: 15 amino acids. Germline-derived CDR1 and CDR2 are LNHDA and SQIVND (reference sequence).

This clone appeared a single time. The rearrangement links TRBV12-5 to TRBJ2-2; 11 positions match TRBD1. V trimming: 7 bases; J trimming: 4 bases; junction bases outside the gene matches: 8. The CDR3 loop spans 16 amino acids. CDR1 and CDR2 from the germline V gene are LGHNT and FRNRAP. The CDR3 DNA follows: TGTGCTAGTGCCTTCGGGGGACAGGGGGTCACCGGGGAGCTGTTTTTT. Its translation is CASAFGGQGVTGELFF.

This chain uses TRBV9 with TRBJ1-2, with D possibly TRBD1 on 5 matching bases. The CDR3 is 18 amino acids. The germline V gene encodes CDR1 SGDLS and CDR2 YYNGEE. V shed 5 bases and J shed 3 bases, with 26 bases lying between them. The CDR3 nucleotides are TGTGCCAGCAGTGCAGCTAGTCGGGGCAAGGGACTCCACTATGGCTACACCTTC. Translating gives CASSAASRGKGLHYGYTF.

DNA for the CDR3: TGTGCCAGCAGCTTAGTTTCAATGGAGCCTTACCGTTTGTCATACAATGAGCAGTTCTTC. Amino acid sequence: CASSLVSMEPYRLSYNEQFF. The chain is built from TRBV11-3 and TRBJ2-1, with D uncertain. The CDR3 consists of 20 residues. The V and J ends lost 1 base and 4 bases respectively, with 26 bases between them. Germline V gene sequence: CDR1 SGHNT, CDR2 YENEEA.